The entry that follows covers one T cell receptor beta chain sequence. V lost 0 bases to trimming and J lost 0 bases, with 9 bases between them. CDR3 length equals 17 residues. Germline V gene lookup returns CDR1 MGHRA and CDR2 YSYEKL. The source of the sample is a study of blood T cell repertoires in COVID-19. Study-level information: Samples representing acute and convalescent COVID-19 were sourced from the United States, Italy and Spain. T cells, B-cell-depleted T cells, or PBMCs provided the cDNA or gDNA that served as material.

In the study's own analysis: Estimation of nucleated cell counts relied on the amplification of reference gene primers. Produced via immunoSEQ multiplex PCR; TCRdb's table is partial and in-frame only. V and J calls and clone size are given by that table; D and trimming were obtained from the DNA. The table has about 92,000 clones, about 89% seen once. The V and J genes are TRBV4-1 and TRBJ1-6, with D unresolved. The sample consisted of peripheral blood. This receptor was identified in a human donor with active COVID-19. The donor label of this sample is uncertain. Here the CDR3 reads CASSQERERSYNSPLHF. For the CDR3, the DNA is TGCGCCAGCAGCCAAGAACGGGAACGCTCCTATAATTCACCCCTCCACTTT.